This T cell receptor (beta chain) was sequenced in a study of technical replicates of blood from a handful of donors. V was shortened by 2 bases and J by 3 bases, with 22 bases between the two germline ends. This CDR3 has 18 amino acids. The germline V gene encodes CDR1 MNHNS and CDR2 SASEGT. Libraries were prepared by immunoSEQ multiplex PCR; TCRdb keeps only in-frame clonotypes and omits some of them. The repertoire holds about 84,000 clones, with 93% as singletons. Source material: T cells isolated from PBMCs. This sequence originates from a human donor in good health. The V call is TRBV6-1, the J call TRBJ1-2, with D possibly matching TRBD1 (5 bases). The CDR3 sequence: CASSEIGTGGSTDYGYTF. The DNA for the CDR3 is TGTGCCAGCAGTGAAATAGGGACTGGTGGGTCAACGGACTATGGCTACACCTTC.